This entry features one T cell receptor (beta chain) sequence. The antigen is undetermined. Unrecorded immune exposures were likely, despite nominal health at sampling. CDR3 length equals 16 residues. Germline V gene sequence: CDR1 SGDLS, CDR2 YYNGEE. The V end was cut by 1 base, the J end by 10 bases, with 18 bases between. The source of the sample is a study of cytomegalovirus exposure and HLA in healthy donors. Study-wide results and limits: Clonal expansion, a later analysis showed, was greater in HLA-associated TCR beta chains than in equally common others. Immune exposure information comprised only CMV serostatus. Previous analysis showed most TCR beta V segments were productive about 87% or about 30% of the time.

PCR primers comprised 60 Vbeta and 13 Jbeta primers. Assay: immunoSEQ multiplex PCR; the TCRdb copy retains only in-frame clones and omits some. The sample has about 120,000 clones, 76% seen once; the top ten hold 12%. Material for sequencing was PBMCs. The clonotype comes from a woman between 35 and 50 years old in good health and CMV-seropositive. The rearrangement links TRBV9 to TRBJ1-6, with D perhaps matching TRBD1 (6 bases). CDR3 in amino acids: CASSVTGFSVESPLHF. Written as DNA, the CDR3 is TGTGCCAGCAGCGTAACAGGGTTTTCGGTTGAATCACCCCTCCACTTT.